The rows below give T cell receptor beta chains drawn from one sample of a study of CD8 T cells in ankylosing spondylitis. TCRdb redid the calling of the 5' RACE reads with MiXCR, one entry per CDR3 protein. The data hold roughly 400,000 distinct CDR3 sequences, with approximately 20% observed a single time. Sequencing was carried out using blood, either unsorted or a sorted T cell fraction (not recorded which). The source is a male donor with ankylosing spondylitis. Each CDR3 is given with its conserved first and last residue. D genes are given only for firm matches. The size field is filled for only some rows; it gives once, few, many or a size class.

j_call: TRBJ2-5; d_call: .; v_call: TRBV5-1; clone_size: .; cdr3_aa: CASSLVGAYQETQYF; cdr3_nt: TGCGCCAGCAGCTTGGTTGGGGCGTACCAAGAGACCCAGTACTTC
j_call: TRBJ2-1; d_call: .; v_call: TRBV11-1; clone_size: .; cdr3_aa: CASSFSPGDEQFF; cdr3_nt: TGTGCCAGCAGCTTTTCCCCGGGAGACGAGCAGTTCTTC
j_call: TRBJ2-2; d_call: .; v_call: TRBV5-1; clone_size: .; cdr3_aa: CASSLESQGNTGELFF; cdr3_nt: TGCGCCAGCAGCTTGGAATCGCAGGGTAACACCGGGGAGCTGTTTTTT
j_call: TRBJ2-5; d_call: .; v_call: TRBV7-7; clone_size: .; cdr3_aa: CASSSPDGTQYF; cdr3_nt: TGTGCCAGCAGCTCCCCGGACGGGACCCAGTACTTC
j_call: TRBJ2-7; d_call: .; v_call: TRBV15; clone_size: .; cdr3_aa: CATSREAYEQYF; cdr3_nt: TGTGCCACCAGCAGAGAAGCGTACGAGCAGTACTTC
j_call: TRBJ1-6; d_call: .; v_call: TRBV5-1; clone_size: .; cdr3_aa: CASSLGPPNSPLHF; cdr3_nt: TGCGCCAGCAGCTTGGGTCCGCCGAATTCACCCCTCCACTTT
j_call: TRBJ2-2; d_call: .; v_call: TRBV18; clone_size: .; cdr3_aa: CASSPVRNGELFF; cdr3_nt: TGTGCCAGCTCACCAGTGCGCAACGGGGAGCTGTTTTTT
j_call: TRBJ2-2; d_call: .; v_call: TRBV25-1; clone_size: .; cdr3_aa: CASSNTWTGNTGELFF; cdr3_nt: TGTGCCAGCAGTAACACCTGGACGGGGAACACCGGGGAGCTGTTTTTT
j_call: TRBJ1-4; d_call: .; v_call: TRBV29-1; clone_size: .; cdr3_aa: CSVEEGGSEKLFF; cdr3_nt: TGCAGCGTTGAAGAAGGCGGGAGTGAAAAACTGTTTTTT
j_call: TRBJ2-1; d_call: TRBD1; v_call: TRBV7-8; clone_size: few; cdr3_aa: CASSLATGVWNEQFF; cdr3_nt: TGTGCCAGCAGCTTAGCCACAGGGGTATGGAATGAGCAGTTCTTC
j_call: TRBJ2-7; d_call: .; v_call: TRBV18; clone_size: few; cdr3_aa: CASSPARDYEQYF; cdr3_nt: TGTGCCAGCTCACCCGCCAGGGATTACGAGCAGTACTTC
j_call: TRBJ2-1; d_call: .; v_call: TRBV20-1; clone_size: few; cdr3_aa: CSAGGSSYNEQFF; cdr3_nt: TGCAGTGCCGGGGGAAGCTCCTACAATGAGCAGTTCTTC
j_call: TRBJ2-5; d_call: TRBD2; v_call: TRBV12-3/TRBV12-4; clone_size: few; cdr3_aa: CASSLSPAGGLETQYF; cdr3_nt: TGTGCCAGCAGTTTGAGCCCAGCGGGAGGGCTAGAGACCCAGTACTTC
j_call: TRBJ2-2; d_call: TRBD1; v_call: TRBV5-1; clone_size: few; cdr3_aa: CASSGTGGTGELFF; cdr3_nt: TGCGCCAGCAGCGGCACAGGGGGCACCGGGGAGCTGTTTTTT
j_call: TRBJ2-7; d_call: .; v_call: TRBV9; clone_size: .; cdr3_aa: CASSVGRTHDYEQYF; cdr3_nt: TGTGCCAGCAGCGTCGGCCGTACCCACGACTACGAGCAGTACTTC
j_call: TRBJ1-1; d_call: .; v_call: TRBV28; clone_size: few; cdr3_aa: CASSAGAEAFF; cdr3_nt: TGTGCCAGCAGCGCCGGAGCTGAAGCTTTCTTT
j_call: TRBJ1-4; d_call: TRBD1; v_call: TRBV9; clone_size: few; cdr3_aa: CASSVGTGANEKLFF; cdr3_nt: TGTGCCAGCAGCGTAGGCACAGGGGCTAATGAAAAACTGTTTTTT
j_call: TRBJ2-1; d_call: .; v_call: TRBV29-1; clone_size: .; cdr3_aa: CSGLQGWNEQFF; cdr3_nt: TGCAGCGGGTTACAGGGTTGGAATGAGCAGTTCTTC
j_call: TRBJ1-5; d_call: .; v_call: TRBV5-1; clone_size: .; cdr3_aa: CASSLDGTREVSQHF; cdr3_nt: TGCGCCAGCAGCTTGGATGGGACAAGGGAAGTGTCCCAGCATTTT
j_call: TRBJ2-5; d_call: TRBD2; v_call: TRBV4-1; clone_size: few; cdr3_aa: CASSGLAGSYQETQYF; cdr3_nt: TGCGCCAGCAGTGGACTAGCGGGGTCGTACCAAGAGACCCAGTACTTC
j_call: TRBJ2-5; d_call: .; v_call: TRBV25-1; clone_size: .; cdr3_aa: CASSELRASQETQYF; cdr3_nt: TGTGCCAGCAGTGAATTAAGGGCATCCCAAGAGACCCAGTACTTC
j_call: TRBJ2-7; d_call: TRBD1; v_call: TRBV12-3/TRBV12-4; clone_size: .; cdr3_aa: CASTGQGSVYEQYF; cdr3_nt: TGTGCCAGCACCGGACAGGGGAGTGTCTACGAGCAGTACTTC
j_call: TRBJ2-7; d_call: .; v_call: TRBV3-1; clone_size: .; cdr3_aa: CASSRGGEQYF; cdr3_nt: TGTGCCAGCAGCCGGGGAGGCGAGCAGTACTTC
j_call: TRBJ1-2; d_call: .; v_call: TRBV3-1; clone_size: many; cdr3_aa: CASSPPSRAGYTF; cdr3_nt: TGTGCCAGCAGCCCCCCCTCGAGGGCTGGCTACACCTTC
j_call: TRBJ2-3; d_call: TRBD2; v_call: TRBV10-3; clone_size: few; cdr3_aa: CAISEDGRAFDTQYF; cdr3_nt: TGTGCCATCAGTGAGGACGGGAGGGCCTTCGATACGCAGTATTTT
j_call: TRBJ2-7; d_call: TRBD2; v_call: TRBV27; clone_size: .; cdr3_aa: CASNPGTSGRVPYEQYF; cdr3_nt: TGTGCCAGCAACCCGGGGACTAGCGGGAGGGTCCCCTACGAGCAGTACTTC
j_call: TRBJ1-1; d_call: .; v_call: TRBV2; clone_size: few; cdr3_aa: CASSEAQGRTEVFF; cdr3_nt: TGTGCCAGCAGTGAAGCGCAGGGGAGGACTGAAGTTTTCTTT
j_call: TRBJ1-1; d_call: .; v_call: TRBV7-3; clone_size: many; cdr3_aa: CASSPRGLEGDTEAFF; cdr3_nt: TGTGCCAGCAGCCCCCGGGGCCTGGAAGGGGACACTGAAGCTTTCTTT
j_call: TRBJ2-7; d_call: .; v_call: TRBV6-2/TRBV6-3; clone_size: many; cdr3_aa: CASSVQFYEQYF; cdr3_nt: TGTGCCAGCAGTGTCCAGTTCTACGAGCAGTACTTC